Sequencing of this T cell receptor beta chain was carried out in a study of Ad26.COV2.S vaccination and SARS-CoV-2 variants. Across the whole study: The donor belonged to the COV1001 Ad26.COV2.S trial arm.

The protocol was immunoSEQ multiplex PCR, while the TCRdb copy is restricted to in-frame clones and leaves out a portion. The sample has approximately 300,000 clones; 70% to 90% are singletons. In regard to this clone: Antigen specificity is unknown.

Study-level points and caveats: Post-vaccination breadth of spike-specific CD8+ and CD4+ T cell responses was reportedly substantial.

J gave up 2 bases and V 2 bases, and 8 bases lay outside the gene matches. Germline V gene lookup returns CDR1 KGHSH and CDR2 LQKENI. The CDR3 totals 17 residues. Treatment here: about 20 received Ad26.COV2.S at low or high dose, single or two shots; about 5 received placebo; per-sample allocation not given. Samples came from day 63 after the first vaccine or placebo injection. The V call is TRBV18, the J call TRBJ2-2; 7 positions match TRBD1. The sequence was collected from a person aged 18 to 59 who received the Ad26.COV2.S COVID-19 vaccine or a placebo. This specimen was peripheral blood, taken in a trial of Ad26.COV2.S vaccine versus placebo. CDR3 DNA sequence: TGTGCCAGCTCACCAACAGGGGAGTTCTACAACACCGGGGAGCTGTTTTTT. Translation gives CASSPTGEFYNTGELFF.